Here is one T cell receptor (beta chain) with its context. The target antigen is unknown. Researchers ran immunoSEQ v3.0 at survey level. Only in-frame clones appear in the TCRdb table, and some are missing; sequencing was by immunoSEQ multiplex PCR. The table records fewer than 45,000 clones, around 94% of them present only once. This CDR3 spans 15 amino acids. The V segment lost 4 bases and the J segment 3 bases; nucleotides outside the gene matches: 7. Germline V CDR1 and CDR2: SGHNT, YYREEE (reference sequence). This entry is derived from a study of long-term antiretroviral therapy in people with HIV. Overall study findings and caveats: Blood sampling spanned 2004 to 2017, possibly under older ART regimens.

The chain combines TRBV5-4 with TRBJ2-7; 10 nucleotides agree with TRBD1. This TCR was sampled from a woman in her forties or fifties with HIV. The sequences come from unsorted PBMCs, collected 4.1 years after starting antiretroviral therapy. The CDR3 loop is CASSAPDRGIYEQYF. CDR3 sequence (DNA): TGTGCCAGCAGCGCCCCGGACAGGGGGATCTACGAGCAGTACTTC.